The source of this TCR beta chain is a study of blood T cell repertoires in COVID-19. Profiled with immunoSEQ multiplex PCR; TCRdb holds only in-frame clones, not every one. The data show around 250,000 clones, 86% seen once. Sequences were obtained from peripheral blood. The TCR sequence derives from a man of 80 years or more with acute or convalescent COVID-19.

Written as DNA, the CDR3 is TGTGCCAGCAGGGGCCGGGGGGAGACCCAGTACTTC. Amino acid sequence: CASRGRGETQYF. The chain is built from TRBV6-5 and TRBJ2-5, with D perhaps matching TRBD2 (6 bases). This CDR3 spans 12 amino acids. Germline-derived CDR1 and CDR2 are MNHEY and SVGAGI. Trimming pared 6 bases from V and 5 bases from J, leaving 10 bases between.